One sample yielded the 15 T cell receptor beta chains listed below, sequenced in a study of cytomegalovirus exposure and HLA in healthy donors. PCR used 60 Vbeta primers and 13 Jbeta primers. The data were produced by immunoSEQ multiplex PCR, yet TCRdb's version contains in-frame clones alone and is incomplete. In the table there are about 130,000 clones, roughly 80% of which are singletons. The sequenced material came from PBMCs. The source of these receptors is a man younger than 30 in good health and CMV-seropositive.

This chain connects TRBV7-9 to TRBJ2-7; possibly TRBD2 for D (5 bases). The CDR3 runs 15 residues. Trimming pared 5 bases from V and 2 bases from J, leaving 16 bases between. The germline V gene has CDR1 SEHNR and CDR2 FQNEAQ (reference sequence). CDR3 coding DNA: TGTGCCAGCAGCAGGGCCGGGATGCGCCCCTACGAGCAGTACTTC. Protein sequence: CASSRAGMRPYEQYF. Full variable domain (rest looked up from reference TRBV7-9 and TRBJ2-7): DTGVSQNPRHKITKRGQNVTFRCDPISEHNRLYWYRQTLGQGPEFLTYFQNEAQLEKSRLLSDRFSAERPKGSFSTLEIQRTEQGDSAMYLCASSRAGMRPYEQYFGPGTRLTVT.

This clone was found once. The junction departs from the called germline gene at one end, perhaps through a read error. V usage is TRBV7-9 and J usage is TRBJ2-3, with TRBD2 as a possible D gene (5 bases). Germline CDR1 reads SEHNR; CDR2 reads FQNEAQ (reference sequence). CDR3 length: 16 residues. This chain's CDR3 is CSSSLGMRADTDTQYF. The CDR3 DNA follows: TGTTCCAGCAGCTTAGGTATGAGGGCCGACACAGATACGCAGTATTTT. The whole variable domain, filled in from reference TRBV7-9 and TRBJ2-3, reads DTGVSQNPRHKITKRGQNVTFRCDPISEHNRLYWYRQTLGQGPEFLTYFQNEAQLEKSRLLSDRFSAERPKGSFSTLEIQRTEQGDSAMYLCSSSLGMRADTDTQYFGPGTRLTVL.

The rearrangement uses TRBV27 and TRBJ2-7; 9 bases map to TRBD1. The CDR3 sequence is 14 residues long. Germline lookup yields CDR1 MNHEY and CDR2 SMNVEV (reference sequence). The V segment lost 3 bases and the J segment 6 bases; nucleotides outside the gene matches: 6. The CDR3: CASSFTGGLAEQYF. CDR3 bases: TGTGCCAGCAGTTTTACAGGGGGCCTCGCCGAGCAGTACTTC.

V and J are TRBV13 and TRBJ2-1; TRBD1 matches 9 bases. Per the germline V gene, CDR1 is PRHDT and CDR2 is FYEKMQ (reference sequence). The ends lost 3 bases at V and 5 bases at J; junction bases unmatched: 11. There are 17 residues in the CDR3. The CDR3 DNA reads as TGTGCCAGCAGCTTCGGGACAGGGAGGGTTAGGGACAATGAGCAGTTCTTC. This codes for CASSFGTGRVRDNEQFF.

The chain joins TRBV9 to TRBJ1-1; the D gene is possibly TRBD1 (5 bases). V was clipped by 4 bases and J by 1 base, with 11 bases between them. The CDR3 runs 14 residues. The germline CDR1 and CDR2 sequences are SGDLS and YYNGEE. The CDR3 sequence: CASSTWGPNTEAFF. CDR3 sequence (DNA): TGTGCCAGCAGCACATGGGGCCCGAACACTGAAGCTTTCTTT.

This rearrangement joins TRBV2 to TRBJ1-1; TRBD1 matches 7 bases. CDR1 is SNHLY, CDR2 FYNNEI, per germline. Trimming cost V 7 bases and J 8 bases; bases outside gene matches: 16. The CDR3 is 15 residues long. The CDR3 sequence: CASTYPTTGAAEAFF. CDR3 bases: TGTGCCAGCACCTATCCAACAACAGGGGCGGCAGAAGCTTTCTTT.

In this sample, this clone turned up once. The CDR3 sequence: CASSTTGPTEAFF. CDR3 in DNA: TGTGCCAGTAGTACGACAGGGCCCACTGAAGCTTTCTTT. The rearrangement links TRBV19 to TRBJ1-1; 7 bases match TRBD1. The length of the CDR3 is 13 residues. Germline CDR1 reads LNHDA; CDR2 reads SQIVND (reference sequence). With 4 bases clipped from V and 4 bases from J, the junction kept 3 bases outside the gene matches. Looking up the rest from reference TRBV19 and TRBJ1-1 gives the full variable domain: DGGITQSPKYLFRKEGQNVTLSCEQNLNHDAMYWYRQDPGQGLRLIYYSQIVNDFQKGDIAEGYSVSREKKESFPLTVTSAQKNPTAFYLCASSTTGPTEAFFGQGTRLTVV.

This rearrangement joins TRBV10-2 to TRBJ2-4; no firm D call. The germline V gene encodes CDR1 WSHSY and CDR2 SAAADI. The CDR3 runs to 17 residues. The ends were cut back, 0 bases at V and 0 bases at J, with 12 bases in the middle. The CDR3 loop is CASSESSGILAKNIQYF. CDR3 coding DNA: TGCGCCAGCAGTGAGTCGTCAGGAATACTAGCCAAAAACATTCAGTACTTC.

The CDR3 nucleotides read TGCGCCAGCAGCTTGTGGGGGGAAGTAGCGGGGAGCTCCTACAATGAGCAGTTCTTC. Its protein is CASSLWGEVAGSSYNEQFF. The V gene is TRBV5-1, the J gene TRBJ2-1; TRBD2 aligns across 8 bases. The J segment lost 0 bases and the V segment lost 1 base, leaving 12 bases of the junction unmatched. Germline CDR1 is SGHRS and CDR2 is YFSETQ. This CDR3 is built from 19 residues. The complete variable domain, with remaining parts taken from reference TRBV5-1 and TRBJ2-1, reads KAGVTQTPRYLIKTRGQQVTLSCSPISGHRSVSWYQQTPGQGLQFLFEYFSETQRNKGNFPGRFSGRQFSNSRSEMNVSTLELGDSALYLCASSLWGEVAGSSYNEQFFGPGTRLTVL.

The V gene is TRBV7-8, the J gene TRBJ2-3; 10 bases map to TRBD2. The junction had 3 bases not matched to a gene; V was cut back by 5 bases and J by 4 bases. Germline V gene data show CDR1 as SGHVS and CDR2 as FQNEAQ. This CDR3 has 14 residues. The CDR3 DNA follows: TGTGCCAGCAGCATTAGCGGGGGGTCAGATACGCAGTATTTT. Its protein product is CASSISGGSDTQYF.

The chain has TRBV9 and TRBJ2-5, with 10 nucleotides matching TRBD2. V lost 4 bases to trimming and J lost 2 bases; unmatched junction nucleotides: 5. The CDR3 spans 15 residues. Germline V lookup: CDR1 SGDLS, CDR2 YYNGEE. The CDR3 protein is CASSNGLAAQETQYF. Written as DNA, the CDR3 is TGTGCCAGCAGCAATGGACTAGCGGCTCAAGAGACCCAGTACTTC.

This sequence joins TRBV5-1 and TRBJ2-1, with D unresolved. CDR3 length equals 12 residues. With 4 bases removed from V and 6 bases from J, the gap between germline ends came to 8 bases. The germline gives CDR1 SGHRS, CDR2 YFSETQ. DNA for the CDR3: TGCGCCAGCAGCGATAACAGCAATGAGCAGTTCTTC. It codes for CASSDNSNEQFF.

This clone was seen a single time. This sample includes further DNA sequences coding for the same CDR3. The V call is TRBV2, the J call TRBJ2-6; 8 bases map to TRBD2. After removal of 7 bases from V and 2 bases from J, the junction contained 16 bases not matched to a gene. CDR1 and CDR2 (germline): SNHLY, FYNNEI. The CDR3 totals 19 residues. For the CDR3, the DNA is TGTGCCAGCAAGTATTCTGTTGGATTAGCGGGAACTGGGGCCAACGTCCTGACTTTC. As protein: CASKYSVGLAGTGANVLTF.

The CDR3 loop is CASSMGVEAFF. The CDR3 DNA is TGCGCCAGCAGCATGGGCGTTGAAGCTTTCTTT. This chain connects TRBV5-1 to TRBJ1-1; D not certain. The ends were cut back, 4 bases at V and 7 bases at J, with 8 bases in the middle. CDR1 is SGHRS and CDR2 is YFSETQ in the germline V gene. This CDR3 comprises 11 residues.

A remark on this clone: A junction boundary mismatches the germline segment, possibly from a read error. The chain couples TRBV19 to TRBJ2-7; 10 bases are a match to TRBD2. Germline CDR1 and CDR2: LNHDA and SQIVND (reference sequence). The CDR3 sequence is 14 residues long. This CDR3 is CASSSGGLSYEQYF. Written as DNA, the CDR3 is TGTGCCAGCAGTAGCGGGGGGCTCTCCTACGAGCAGTACTTC.